The clone carrying this T cell receptor (beta chain) was seen only once. Its antigen is not known. Germline values: CDR1 SGHTS, CDR2 YDEGEE. This CDR3 spans 14 amino acids. Trimming stripped 3 bases from V and 4 bases from J, with 13 bases between. The entry originates in a study of T cell repertoires and HLA-DP antigens. Findings and caveats of the study: Pre-culture clonality, approximately 0.04, was far below sorted CD137+ clonality of roughly 0.42.

Using immunoSEQ multiplex PCR, the repertoire was profiled, and TCRdb retains in-frame clones only, with some absent. Found here are about 73,000 clones, around 77% of them singletons; the top ten hold roughly 1.5%. The clonotype was recovered from a man in his 60s in good health and CMV-seronegative. The sequenced sample consisted of CD4+ T cells from PBMCs. The chain couples TRBV5-8 to TRBJ1-2; D may be TRBD1 (6 bases). CDR3: CASSSPGHGYGYTF. DNA for the CDR3: TGTGCCAGCAGCTCCCCGGGACACGGCTATGGCTACACCTTC.